This T cell receptor (beta chain) was sequenced during a study of OX40 agonist ivuxolimab in advanced cancers. Across the study: One patient with hepatocellular carcinoma and two with cutaneous melanoma, three in all, had partial responses. Study-level results: At doses 0.1 to 3.0 mg/kg, CD4+ and CD8+ clones expanded. Antigen specificity remained undetermined for the expanded peripheral T cells.

To note about this clone: Its antigen is still unknown.

The method was immunoSEQ multiplex PCR; TCRdb's version includes in-frame clones alone and lacks a portion of them. Found here are more than 50,000 clones, approximately 91% of them singletons; the top ten hold around an eighth. The CDR3 is 17 amino acids. J was trimmed by 0 bases and V by 5 bases; bases with no gene match: 11. Germline V gene sequence: CDR1 SGHTA, CDR2 FQGNSA. The J gene is TRBJ2-3, the V gene TRBV7-2, with 7 bases identical to TRBD2. Specimen: CD4+ or CD8+ T cells sorted from blood, collected in a trial of the OX40 agonist ivuxolimab. The source of this sequence is an adult with an advanced solid tumor such as melanoma, head and neck, liver or kidney cancer. CDR3: CASSPRPGGLSTDTQYF. The CDR3 DNA reads TGTGCCAGCAGCCCTCGCCCGGGGGGACTTAGCACAGATACGCAGTATTTT.